This TCR beta chain originates from a study of technical replicates of blood from a handful of donors. Assay used: immunoSEQ multiplex PCR; TCRdb lists only in-frame clones, some missing. The data contain more than 95,000 clones, 95% of them singletons. The CDR3 length is 17 residues. The germline CDR1 and CDR2 sequences are MDHEN and SYDVKM. V shed 2 bases and J 2 bases; nucleotides not matched to a gene: 8. The chain links TRBV28 to TRBJ1-5; TRBD1 aligns across 8 bases. The sequencing input was T cells isolated from PBMCs. This receptor was obtained from a human donor in good health. The CDR3, as DNA: TGTGCCAGCAGTTTAGCCCCCGGACAGGGCGGCAATCAGCCCCAGCATTTT. Translation: CASSLAPGQGGNQPQHF.